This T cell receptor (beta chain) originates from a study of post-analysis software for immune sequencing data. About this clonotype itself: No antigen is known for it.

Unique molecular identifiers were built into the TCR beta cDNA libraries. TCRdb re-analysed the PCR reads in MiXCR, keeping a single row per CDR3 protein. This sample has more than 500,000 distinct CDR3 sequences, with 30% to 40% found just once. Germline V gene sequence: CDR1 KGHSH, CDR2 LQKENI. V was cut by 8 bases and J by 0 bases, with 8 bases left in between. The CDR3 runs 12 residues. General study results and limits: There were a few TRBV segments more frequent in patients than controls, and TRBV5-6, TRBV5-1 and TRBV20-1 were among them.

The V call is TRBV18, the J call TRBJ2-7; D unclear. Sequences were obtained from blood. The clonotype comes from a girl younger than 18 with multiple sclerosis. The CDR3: CASGHTSYEQYF. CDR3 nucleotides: TGTGCCAGCGGTCACACCTCCTACGAGCAGTACTTC. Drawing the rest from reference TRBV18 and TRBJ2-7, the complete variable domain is NAGVMQNPRHLVRRRGQEARLRCSPMKGHSHVYWYRQLPEEGLKFMVYLQKENIIDESGMPKERFSAEFPKEGPSILRIQQVVRGDSAAYFCASGHTSYEQYFGPGTRLTVT.